A single T cell receptor beta chain is shown here with its context. Which antigen it targets is not known. Qualities for individual bases were not recorded, and no much larger clone is one base off. At the DNA level, this CDR3 is encoded by other sequences in the same sample as well. TCRbeta CDR3 regions were amplified from genomic DNA by means of the immunoSEQ Assay, a bias-controlled multiplex PCR. From the authors' description of their analysis: Within the assay, amplification of reference gene primers was used to estimate how many nucleated cells each sample contained. Sequence reads were collapsed and filtered to measure the absolute abundance of every unique TCRbeta CDR3 rearrangement. For each sample, productive Simpson clonality was calculated as the square root of Simpson's diversity index across productive rearrangements. TCRdb provides this immuneACCESS table in a form limited to in-frame rearrangements. Some clones are lacking; in checked studies, under half of them reflect an unresolved V gene, and why the rest are absent is not known. V and J calls plus clone size are reproduced from that table; the DNA served to infer D and trimming. This sample lists 220,000 or so clones; roughly 90% were detected once. The ten top clones hold over 13% of the sample.

V lost 6 bases and J lost 8 bases, and the count of bases not matched to a germline gene is 12. In the germline V gene, CDR1 corresponds to MNHNS and CDR2 to SASEGT. The CDR3 has 16 amino acids, counting the end cysteine and phenylalanine. CDR3 DNA only is kept here, 48 bases in frame from base 1. The data are from a study of blood T cell repertoires in COVID-19 (dated by TCRdb to 2020 to 2022). General notes on the study: Samples covering the acute and convalescent phases of COVID-19 were provided by collaborators in the United States, Italy and Spain. The prospective study material was composed of cDNA or gDNA derived from T cells, B-cell-depleted T cells, or PBMCs. Subjects who had been exposed to COVID-19, were actively infected with it, or had recovered from it provided the deeply sampled blood TCRbeta repertoires that made up the dataset. The repertoires were released in a freely available public database meant as a resource for research on the immune response to SARS-CoV-2. Samples came from the ongoing ImmuneRACE study (first 160 participants) plus 1,254 subjects from 6 global collaborators. Sample metadata almost always included a de-identified subject ID, COVID-19 status, age in years and sex. Where available, HLA class I and class II types were taken from metadata supplied by the sample provider and were not determined by assay-based typing. General study outcomes and caveats: How much clinical and demographic metadata was included differed by source and by participant, and the metadata was provided uncurated.

Enrolling through a virtual design, the prospective study's participants ranged in age from roughly 18 to 89 years and lived across 20 to 25 United States geographic areas. Cohort assignment in the prospective study relied on participant-reported clinical history from a screening survey and a study questionnaire. Exposed participants had been in contact, within 2 weeks of entering the study, with a person who had a PCR-confirmed or clinician-diagnosed case of COVID-19. In the prospective study, whole blood, serum and a nasopharyngeal or oropharyngeal swab were collected from each participant by mobile phlebotomists. Participants in the prospective study had the option to provide additional blood draws and questionnaires over a 2-month period. Prospective study blood samples were shipped either frozen or at room temperature before DNA extraction.

Recombination linked TRBV6-1 to TRBJ2-2; 10 central bases correspond to TRBD1. The sequence came from a man aged 30-40 years who had been exposed to COVID-19. Material for sequencing was PBMCs or T cells enriched from blood (not recorded which). Here is the DNA: TGTGCCAGCAGCGAACCGGGACAGGGGCTTACTGGGGAGCTGTTTTTT. Translated, it gives CASSEPGQGLTGELFF.